This paragraph reports one TCR beta chain. What it binds is not known. The record originates from a study of PD-L1 blockade in urothelial cancer. Study details: The median T cell count in blood samples was approximately 140,000. Study outcomes and limitations: Durable benefit accompanied greater 3-week expansion of tumor-associated blood clones.

The time point is: pretreatment peripheral blood. What went into each PCR as a spike was synthetic TCR analog templates. Repertoires were generated with immunoSEQ multiplex PCR, while TCRdb's copy carries only in-frame clones and drops some. The repertoire holds roughly 30,000 clones, with roughly 84% as singletons. From germline, CDR1 is SQVTM and CDR2 ANQGSEA. This CDR3 is 11 amino acids long. This sample comprised PBMCs, obtained around atezolizumab (anti-PD-L1) treatment. The chain couples TRBV29-1 to TRBJ2-7; a weak D match, TRBD1 (6 bases). This TCR was recovered from a man aged 55 to 70 with urothelial cancer. The CDR3 DNA is TGCAGTGGGGGCGAATCTAGCGAGCAGTACTTC. It is translated as CSGGESSEQYF.